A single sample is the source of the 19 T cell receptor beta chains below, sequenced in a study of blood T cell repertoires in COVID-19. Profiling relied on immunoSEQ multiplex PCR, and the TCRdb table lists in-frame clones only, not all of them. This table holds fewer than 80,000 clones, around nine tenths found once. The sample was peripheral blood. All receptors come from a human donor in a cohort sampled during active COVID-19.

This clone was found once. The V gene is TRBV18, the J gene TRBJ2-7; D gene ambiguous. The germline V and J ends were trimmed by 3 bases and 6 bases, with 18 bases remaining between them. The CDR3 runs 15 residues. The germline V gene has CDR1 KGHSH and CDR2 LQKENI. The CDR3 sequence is CASSPPTGSALEQYF. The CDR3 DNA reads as TGTGCCAGCTCACCGCCGACCGGGTCCGCGCTCGAGCAGTACTTC.

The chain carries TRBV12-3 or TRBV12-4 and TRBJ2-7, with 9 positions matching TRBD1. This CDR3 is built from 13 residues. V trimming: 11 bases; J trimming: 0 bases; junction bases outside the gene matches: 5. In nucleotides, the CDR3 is TGTGCCGGGGGACAGGGAAGCTCCTACGAGCAGTACTTC. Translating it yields CAGGQGSSYEQYF.

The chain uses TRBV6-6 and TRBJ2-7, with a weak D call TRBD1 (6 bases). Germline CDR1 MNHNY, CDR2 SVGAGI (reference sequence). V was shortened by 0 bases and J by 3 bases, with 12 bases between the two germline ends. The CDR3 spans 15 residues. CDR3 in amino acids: CASSYSRDRRYEQYF. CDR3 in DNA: TGTGCCAGCAGTTACTCCCGAGACAGGCGCTACGAGCAGTACTTC.

The CDR3 DNA is TGTGCCAGCAGTCCCGGGACAGGGATCCTAGGCTACACCTTC. Its translation is CASSPGTGILGYTF. The gene calls are TRBV28 and TRBJ1-2, with TRBD1 identical over 9 bases. V dropped 5 bases and J dropped 8; count of bases not matched to a gene: 9. The CDR3 sequence is 14 residues long. Germline V CDR1 and CDR2: MDHEN, SYDVKM.

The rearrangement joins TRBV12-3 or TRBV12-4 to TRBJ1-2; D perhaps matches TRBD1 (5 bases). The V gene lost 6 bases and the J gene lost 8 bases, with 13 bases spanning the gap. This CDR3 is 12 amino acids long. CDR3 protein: CASSSSGRGYTF. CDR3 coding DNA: TGTGCCAGCAGCTCCTCAGGGCGCGGCTACACCTTC.

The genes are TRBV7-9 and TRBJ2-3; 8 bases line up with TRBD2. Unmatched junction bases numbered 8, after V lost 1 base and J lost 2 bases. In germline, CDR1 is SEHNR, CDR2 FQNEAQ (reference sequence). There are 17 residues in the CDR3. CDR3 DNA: TGTGCCAGCAGCTTAGGAGGAGGACTAGCACCCACAGATACGCAGTATTTT. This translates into CASSLGGGLAPTDTQYF.

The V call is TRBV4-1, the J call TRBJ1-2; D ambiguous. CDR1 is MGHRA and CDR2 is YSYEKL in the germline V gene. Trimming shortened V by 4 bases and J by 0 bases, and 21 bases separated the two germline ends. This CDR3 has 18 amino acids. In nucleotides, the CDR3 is TGCGCCAGCAGCCCGACGGGGAGGGAGGTGGGTGCTAACTATGGCTACACCTTC. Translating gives CASSPTGREVGANYGYTF.

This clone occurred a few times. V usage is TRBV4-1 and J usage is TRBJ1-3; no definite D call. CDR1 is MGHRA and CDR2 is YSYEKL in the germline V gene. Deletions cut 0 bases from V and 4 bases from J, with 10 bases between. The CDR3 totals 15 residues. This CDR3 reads CASSQDRSTGNTIYF. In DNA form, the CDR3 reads TGCGCCAGCAGCCAAGATCGTTCTACGGGAAACACCATATATTTT.

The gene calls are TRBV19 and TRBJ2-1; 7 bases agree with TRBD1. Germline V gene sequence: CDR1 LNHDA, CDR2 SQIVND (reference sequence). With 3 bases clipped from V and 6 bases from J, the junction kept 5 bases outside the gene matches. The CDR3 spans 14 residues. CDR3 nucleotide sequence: TGTGCCAGTAGTATCCGGACAGGTTTCAATGAGCAGTTCTTC. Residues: CASSIRTGFNEQFF.

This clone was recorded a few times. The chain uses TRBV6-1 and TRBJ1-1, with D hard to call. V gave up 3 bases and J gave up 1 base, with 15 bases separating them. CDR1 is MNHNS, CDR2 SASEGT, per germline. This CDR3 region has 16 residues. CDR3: CASSDRSRHRNTEAFF. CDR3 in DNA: TGTGCCAGCAGTGATAGAAGTCGACACCGGAACACTGAAGCTTTCTTT.

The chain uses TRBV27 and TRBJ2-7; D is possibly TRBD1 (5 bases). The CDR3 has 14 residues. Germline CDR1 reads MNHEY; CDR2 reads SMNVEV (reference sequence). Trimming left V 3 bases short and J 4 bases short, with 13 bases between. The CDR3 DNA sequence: TGTGCCAGCAGTTTGCGGCAGGGCCTATACGAGCAGTACTTC. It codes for CASSLRQGLYEQYF.

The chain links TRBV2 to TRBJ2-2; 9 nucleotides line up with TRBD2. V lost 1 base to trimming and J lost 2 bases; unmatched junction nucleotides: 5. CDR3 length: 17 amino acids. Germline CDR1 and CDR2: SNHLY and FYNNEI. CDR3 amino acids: CASSEVPSGINTGELFF. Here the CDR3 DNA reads TGTGCCAGCAGTGAAGTACCTAGCGGGATCAACACCGGGGAGCTGTTTTTT.

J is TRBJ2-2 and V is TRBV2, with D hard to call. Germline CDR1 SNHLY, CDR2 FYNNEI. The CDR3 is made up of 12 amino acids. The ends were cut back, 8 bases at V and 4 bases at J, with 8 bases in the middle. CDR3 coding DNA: TGTGCCAGCTTCCAGGTCACCGGGGAGCTGTTTTTT. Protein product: CASFQVTGELFF.

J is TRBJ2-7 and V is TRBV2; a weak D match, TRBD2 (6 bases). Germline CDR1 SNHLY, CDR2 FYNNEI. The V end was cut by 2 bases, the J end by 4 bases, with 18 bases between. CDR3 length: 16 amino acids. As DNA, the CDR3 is TGTGCCAGCAGTGAACGTAAGAGGGCGGGAATGTACGAGCAGTACTTC. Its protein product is CASSERKRAGMYEQYF. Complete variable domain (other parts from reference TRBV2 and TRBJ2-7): EPEVTQTPSHQVTQMGQEVILRCVPISNHLYFYWYRQILGQKVEFLVSFYNNEISEKSEIFDDQFSVERPDGSNFTLKIRSTKLEDSAMYFCASSERKRAGMYEQYFGPGTRLTVT.

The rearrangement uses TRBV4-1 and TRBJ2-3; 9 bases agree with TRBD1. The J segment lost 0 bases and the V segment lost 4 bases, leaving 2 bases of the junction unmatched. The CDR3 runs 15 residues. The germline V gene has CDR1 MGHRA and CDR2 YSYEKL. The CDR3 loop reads CASSRGQGSTDTQYF. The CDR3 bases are TGCGCCAGCAGCCGAGGACAGGGGAGCACAGATACGCAGTATTTT.

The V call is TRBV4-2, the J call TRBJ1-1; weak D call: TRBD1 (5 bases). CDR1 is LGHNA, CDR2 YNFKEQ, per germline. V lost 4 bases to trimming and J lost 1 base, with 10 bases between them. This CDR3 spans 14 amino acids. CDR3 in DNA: TGTGCCAGCAGCCGCCTAGACAGGAACACTGAAGCTTTCTTT. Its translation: CASSRLDRNTEAFF.

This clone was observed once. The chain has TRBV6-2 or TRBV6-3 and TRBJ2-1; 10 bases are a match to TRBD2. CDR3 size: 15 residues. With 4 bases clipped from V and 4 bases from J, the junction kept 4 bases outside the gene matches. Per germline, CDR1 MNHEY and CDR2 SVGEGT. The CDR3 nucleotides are TGTGCCAGCAGTTCTCTAGCGGGGGAGTACAATGAGCAGTTCTTC. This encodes CASSSLAGEYNEQFF.

The CDR3 DNA is TGTGCCAGCAGCTTGGCGGGAGTTACAGATACGCAGTATTTT. Translated: CASSLAGVTDTQYF. V usage is TRBV7-9 and J usage is TRBJ2-3; 7 bases agree with TRBD2. Trimming took 3 bases from V and 3 from J; bases not matched to a gene: 3. Germline lookup yields CDR1 SEHNR and CDR2 FQNEAQ (reference sequence). This CDR3 region has 14 residues.

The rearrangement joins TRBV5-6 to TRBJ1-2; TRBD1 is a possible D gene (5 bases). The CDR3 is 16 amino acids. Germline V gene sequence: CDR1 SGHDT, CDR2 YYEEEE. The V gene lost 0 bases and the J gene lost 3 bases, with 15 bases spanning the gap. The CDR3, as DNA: TGTGCCAGCAGCTTGGCGGGACTTTTGAGGGACTATGGCTACACCTTC. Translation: CASSLAGLLRDYGYTF.